The source of this T cell receptor beta chain is a study of CD8+ T cells in alopecia areata. Overall study context: Treated patients were given oral tofacitinib, which was dosed at 5 to 10 mg twice daily. Study findings and constraints: Resident alphabeta T-cell populations of normal skin are likewise subject to sequencing in scalp samples. During tofacitinib treatment, many expanded lesional clones remained in scalp and blood.

RNA was extracted and reverse transcribed into cDNA as the sequencing template. Clones were sequenced by immunoSEQ multiplex PCR, and TCRdb holds only the in-frame ones, with some missing. Found here are about 190,000 clones, 55% to 70% of them singletons; the top ten hold less than 0.8%. As regards this clone: The antigen is unknown.

Trimming cost V 7 bases and J 0 bases, with 12 bases left between them. Germline V gene data show CDR1 as ENHRY and CDR2 as SYGVKD. CDR3 length equals 15 residues. The treatment was: oral pan-JAK inhibitor, 5-10 mg twice daily. The sequence was obtained from a human donor with alopecia areata. The gene calls are TRBV10-3 and TRBJ2-2; D assignment may be TRBD1 or TRBD2 (6 bases each). Sequences were derived from CD4+ T cells sorted from blood, sampled at week 4, from a patient treated with tofacitinib. This CDR3 reads CAIKGGQPNTGELFF. The CDR3 region has the DNA TGTGCCATCAAGGGAGGACAGCCGAACACCGGGGAGCTGTTTTTT.